The source of this TCR beta chain is a study of T cell repertoires in cytomegalovirus infection. Study-level background: Alongside well-studied HLA-B-restricted CMV epitopes, recently identified HLA-C-restricted CMV epitopes were also used. Both a matching HLA type and CMV infection were indicated by public TCR beta signatures. Study results and limitations: Adding up the frequency of public TCR beta families identified people who carried CMV plus the relevant HLA. The ex vivo response was dominated by HLA-C-restricted CMV-specific TCR beta clonotypes.

The CDR3 runs to 17 residues. With V trimmed by 6 bases and J by 2 bases, 10 bases remained unmatched. The germline V gene encodes CDR1 SEHNR and CDR2 FQNEAQ (reference sequence). Comments on this clonotype: What it binds is not known.

Using its own MiXCR run on the reads, TCRdb lists one record per CDR3 protein. Of more than 300,000 distinct CDR3 sequences listed, nearly 35% are singletons. This chain connects TRBV7-9 to TRBJ2-3; TRBD2 matches 11 bases. The source is a human donor in good health (CMV status not recorded). Some clones in this sample may be carry-over from other donors' samples. The material was cultured PBMCs, obtained from culture after CMV antigen stimulation. CDR3 region: CASSPNRGLADTDTQYF. The CDR3 region has the DNA TGTGCCAGCAGTCCAAACAGGGGACTAGCGGACACAGATACGCAGTATTTT.